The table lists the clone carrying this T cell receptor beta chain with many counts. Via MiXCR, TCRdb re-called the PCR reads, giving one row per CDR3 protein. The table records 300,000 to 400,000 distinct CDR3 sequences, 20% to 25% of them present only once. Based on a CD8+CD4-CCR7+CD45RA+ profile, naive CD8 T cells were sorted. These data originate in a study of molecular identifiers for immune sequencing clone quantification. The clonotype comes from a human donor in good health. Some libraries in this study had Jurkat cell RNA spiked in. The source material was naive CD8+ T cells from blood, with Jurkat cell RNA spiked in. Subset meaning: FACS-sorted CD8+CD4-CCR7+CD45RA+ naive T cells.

CDR3 in amino acids: CASSPGAARTEAFF. The CDR3 DNA reads TGTGCCAGCAGCCCAGGGGCAGCGCGAACTGAAGCTTTCTTT. The chain joins TRBV9 to TRBJ1-1; D is perhaps TRBD1 (6 bases). V dropped 4 bases and J dropped 5 bases, with 15 bases sitting between them. The length of the CDR3 is 14 residues. CDR1 and CDR2 from the germline V gene are SGDLS and YYNGEE.